What follows are 9 T cell receptor beta chains derived from one specimen sequenced in a study of high-grade serous ovarian cancer treatment subgroups. The tumor samples were collected prior to definitive surgery or chemotherapy. Data came from immunoSEQ multiplex PCR; TCRdb stores just in-frame clones and leaves some out. The sample comprises about 36,000 clones, about four fifths of which are singletons, and roughly 3% rests with the top ten. Sequencing used tumor tissue. The receptor source for this set is a human donor with high-grade serous ovarian cancer.

The chain is built from TRBV27 and TRBJ1-2; 7 positions match TRBD1. The CDR3 is 13 amino acids. Germline V gene lookup returns CDR1 MNHEY and CDR2 SMNVEV (reference sequence). J gave up 6 bases and V 4 bases, and 5 bases lay outside the gene matches. DNA for the CDR3: TGTGCCAGCAGTTCCCTTACAGGGGATGGCTACACCTTC. Protein product: CASSSLTGDGYTF.

J is TRBJ1-2 and V is TRBV28; maybe TRBD1 (6 bases). Germline CDR1 and CDR2: MDHEN and SYDVKM. Trimming took 7 bases from V and 8 from J, leaving 20 bases between them. This CDR3 has 14 amino acids. CDR3 coding DNA: TGTGCCAGCATCTTACAGGGCACGTATGGCGGCTACACCTTC. It yields the protein CASILQGTYGGYTF.

This chain uses TRBV9 with TRBJ2-1, with no clear D. Germline assignment: CDR1 SGDLS and CDR2 YYNGEE. The length of the CDR3 is 12 residues. V lost 4 bases, J lost 6 bases, and 8 bases lay in between. CDR3 loop: CASSPQSNEQFF. The CDR3 DNA is TGTGCCAGCAGCCCCCAAAGCAATGAGCAGTTCTTC. Complete variable domain (other parts from reference TRBV9 and TRBJ2-1): DSGVTQTPKHLITATGQRVTLRCSPRSGDLSVYWYQQSLDQGLQFLIQYYNGEERAKGNILERFSAQQFPDLHSELNLSSLELGDSALYFCASSPQSNEQFFGPGTRLTVL.

This clone was observed a handful of times. The chain employs TRBV6-5 and TRBJ2-7; 7 nucleotides line up with TRBD2. With 8 bases clipped from V and 3 bases from J, the junction kept 7 bases outside the gene matches. Germline V gene lookup returns CDR1 MNHEY and CDR2 SVGAGI. The length of the CDR3 is 13 residues. The CDR3, as DNA: TGTGCCAGCGGGGGGGAGCGGAACTACGAGCAGTACTTC. As protein: CASGGERNYEQYF.

There are a few counts of this clone. This rearrangement joins TRBV19 to TRBJ2-1; either TRBD1 or TRBD2 may supply D (5 bases each). Germline values: CDR1 LNHDA, CDR2 SQIVND (reference sequence). V gave up 7 bases and J gave up 0 bases, with 13 bases separating them. This CDR3 has 15 residues. CDR3 sequence: CASMRGLGSYNEQFF. The DNA of the CDR3 is TGTGCCAGTATGAGGGGCTTGGGCTCCTACAATGAGCAGTTCTTC. Using reference TRBV19 and TRBJ2-1 for the parts outside the CDR3, the full variable domain is DGGITQSPKYLFRKEGQNVTLSCEQNLNHDAMYWYRQDPGQGLRLIYYSQIVNDFQKGDIAEGYSVSREKKESFPLTVTSAQKNPTAFYLCASMRGLGSYNEQFFGPGTRLTVL.

The chain combines TRBV19 with TRBJ1-1, with D possibly TRBD1 on 5 matching bases. The CDR3 loop spans 13 amino acids. Deletions cut 5 bases from V and 1 base from J, with 8 bases between. Germline V gene data show CDR1 as LNHDA and CDR2 as SQIVND (reference sequence). CDR3 bases: TGTGCCAGTAGTGCGACAGCGAACACTGAAGCTTTCTTT. Amino acid sequence: CASSATANTEAFF.

The chain uses TRBV19 and TRBJ1-5; 10 nucleotides line up with TRBD1. This CDR3 spans 14 amino acids. In germline, CDR1 is LNHDA, CDR2 SQIVND (reference sequence). The V gene end was trimmed by 6 bases and the J gene end by 5 bases; junction bases not matched to a gene: 4. This chain's CDR3 is CASSRGQGDQPQHF. Written as DNA, the CDR3 is TGTGCCAGTAGCCGTGGACAGGGGGATCAGCCCCAGCATTTT.

The chain joins TRBV6-4 to TRBJ1-5, with D perhaps TRBD1 (5 bases). In germline, CDR1 is MRHNA, CDR2 SNTAGT. This CDR3 spans 13 amino acids. Trimming removed 4 bases at V and 7 bases at J, with 11 bases between. CDR3 in DNA: TGTGCCAGCAGTGGGGAAGGGGACCAGCCCCAGCATTTT. This encodes CASSGEGDQPQHF.

The CDR3, as DNA: TGCGCCAGCAAGGATGTGGATAATTCACCCCTCCACTTT. Translation: CASKDVDNSPLHF. This chain links TRBV5-1 with TRBJ1-6, with D unresolved. Germline loops: CDR1 SGHRS, CDR2 YFSETQ. The V end was cut by 6 bases, the J end by 5 bases, with 9 bases between. The CDR3 is made up of 13 amino acids. Drawing the rest from reference TRBV5-1 and TRBJ1-6, the complete variable domain is KAGVTQTPRYLIKTRGQQVTLSCSPISGHRSVSWYQQTPGQGLQFLFEYFSETQRNKGNFPGRFSGRQFSNSRSEMNVSTLELGDSALYLCASKDVDNSPLHFGNGTRLTVT.